The 29 T cell receptor beta chains given below trace back to one sample, sequenced in a study of brain metastases from non-small cell lung cancer. The assay was immunoSEQ multiplex PCR, and TCRdb's table has in-frame clones only and misses some. The data contain approximately 2,500 clones, over 80% of them seen just once; the ten biggest clones take up approximately 10%. Sequencing was performed on primary lung tumor tissue. Receptors originate from a donor over 35 with non-small cell lung cancer.

The chain links TRBV2 to TRBJ2-2; possible D gene TRBD1, 5 bases. This CDR3 region has 15 residues. Germline-derived CDR1 and CDR2 are SNHLY and FYNNEI. Trimming left V 7 bases short and J 0 bases short, with 12 bases between. The CDR3 is CASIDSPSNTGELFF. The DNA of the CDR3 is TGTGCCAGCATAGACAGTCCCTCGAACACCGGGGAGCTGTTTTTT.

The CDR3 protein is CASTPQGASVTQYF. The CDR3 DNA reads as TGTGCCAGCACTCCACAGGGGGCGAGTGTTACCCAGTACTTC. V is TRBV6-6 and J is TRBJ2-5, with 9 bases aligning to TRBD1. J was trimmed by 8 bases and V by 7 bases; bases with no gene match: 11. Germline values: CDR1 MNHNY, CDR2 SVGAGI (reference sequence). The CDR3 sequence is 14 residues long.

V is TRBV7-9 and J is TRBJ2-1; no firm D call. Germline V gene lookup returns CDR1 SEHNR and CDR2 FQNEAQ (reference sequence). Trimming took off 5 bases at V and 8 bases at J, with 19 bases between the two ends. The CDR3 length is 15 residues. Here the CDR3 reads CASSPRVVLVDEQFF. As DNA, the CDR3 is TGTGCCAGCAGCCCCAGAGTTGTGCTAGTCGATGAGCAGTTCTTC.

This chain links TRBV24-1 with TRBJ2-1; D unclear. The CDR3 has 13 amino acids. V was shortened by 5 bases and J by 7 bases, with 11 bases between the two germline ends. Germline CDR1 and CDR2: KGHDR and SFDVKD. CDR3 in DNA: TGTGCCACCAGTGGCCTAGGTGGGAATGAGCAGTTCTTC. Translation gives CATSGLGGNEQFF.

With regard to this clone: The same CDR3 also results from other DNA sequences found in this sample. The chain couples TRBV4-3 to TRBJ2-5; D gene ambiguous. CDR3 length equals 13 residues. Germline values: CDR1 LGHNA, CDR2 YSLEER. Trimming pared 1 base from V and 4 bases from J, leaving 7 bases between. The CDR3 DNA reads TGCGCCAGCAGCCAAGGGGAAGGAGAGACCCAGTACTTC. Its translation is CASSQGEGETQYF.

The rearrangement links TRBV24-1 to TRBJ2-3; no clear D. Trimming left V 0 bases short and J 6 bases short, with 9 bases between. The CDR3 is 14 amino acids. Germline lookup yields CDR1 KGHDR and CDR2 SFDVKD. CDR3 loop: CATSDLDPEDTQYF. The CDR3 nucleotides read TGTGCCACCAGTGATTTGGACCCCGAGGATACGCAGTATTTT.

The J gene is TRBJ1-6, the V gene TRBV20-1, with a possible D match to TRBD1 (6 bases). Looked up from germline, CDR1 is DFQATT and CDR2 is SNEGSKA (reference sequence). This CDR3 spans 11 amino acids. The V end lost 5 bases, the J end lost 10 bases, and 9 bases lay between the germline ends. CDR3 region: CSAGGDSPLHF. CDR3 nucleotides: TGCAGTGCTGGGGGCGACTCACCCCTCCACTTT.

This chain links TRBV19 with TRBJ2-3; TRBD1 matches at 9 bases. In germline, CDR1 is LNHDA, CDR2 SQIVND (reference sequence). The CDR3 runs to 15 residues. V lost 6 bases, J lost 1 base, and 5 bases stayed unmatched. The CDR3 sequence is CASRRDRDGTDTQYF. For the CDR3, the DNA is TGTGCCAGTAGACGGGACAGGGACGGCACAGATACGCAGTATTTT.

The chain combines TRBV3-1 (or the pseudogene TRBV3-2) with TRBJ2-2; tentatively, D is TRBD1 (5 bases). The V gene lost 4 bases and the J gene lost 8 bases, with 29 bases spanning the gap. This CDR3 is built from 19 residues. The germline V gene has CDR1 LGHDT and CDR2 YNNKEL (reference sequence). The CDR3 protein is CASSPGSKGIDTKSGELFF. The CDR3 DNA reads TGTGCCAGCAGCCCGGGTAGTAAGGGGATCGATACTAAGTCTGGGGAGCTGTTTTTT.

For the CDR3, the DNA is TGTGCCTCCGGACTCAGGGCTGACACTGAAGCTTTCTTT. Its protein product is CASGLRADTEAFF. This chain joins TRBV10-3 and TRBJ1-1; weak D call: TRBD1 (5 bases). This CDR3 spans 13 amino acids. V lost 11 bases and J lost 3, with 16 bases in between. From germline, CDR1 is ENHRY and CDR2 SYGVKD.

The V and J genes are TRBV7-3 and TRBJ1-1; D is ambiguous. The germline V gene encodes CDR1 SGHTA and CDR2 FQGTGA. V dropped 5 bases and J dropped 6 bases, with 13 bases sitting between them. The CDR3 is 13 residues long. CDR3 residues: CASSRGSAAEAFF. CDR3 bases: TGTGCCAGCAGCCGTGGATCGGCCGCTGAAGCTTTCTTT.

CDR3 in amino acids: CASSRTGINTYEQYF. In DNA, the CDR3 is TGTGCCAGTAGTCGGACAGGGATCAACACCTACGAGCAGTACTTC. The chain recombines TRBV19 with TRBJ2-7; 8 nucleotides align to TRBD1. The CDR3 spans 15 residues. V lost 5 bases and J lost 2; bases outside the gene matches: 8. Germline V CDR1 and CDR2: LNHDA, SQIVND (reference sequence).

The table lists this clone with a count of one. V and J are TRBV28 and TRBJ1-2; D perhaps matches TRBD1 (6 bases). The ends were cut back, 8 bases at V and 7 bases at J, with 17 bases in the middle. The germline CDR1 and CDR2 sequences are MDHEN and SYDVKM. There are 13 residues in the CDR3. In DNA, the CDR3 is TGTGCCAGCGTCGATCAGGGGACGGGTGGCTACACCTTC. Its protein is CASVDQGTGGYTF.

This chain joins TRBV30 and TRBJ1-1; D is ambiguous. CDR1 and CDR2 (germline): GTSNPN, SVGIG (reference sequence). V was clipped by 3 bases and J by 6 bases, with 8 bases between them. This CDR3 is built from 11 residues. CDR3 DNA: TGTGCCTGGAGCGTACCGTCTGAAGCTTTCTTT. It translates to CAWSVPSEAFF.

In this sample, this clone turned up once. The V call is TRBV7-8, the J call TRBJ2-5, with D possibly matching TRBD2 (6 bases). V was trimmed by 3 bases and J by 7 bases, leaving 15 bases between them. Germline V lookup: CDR1 SGHVS, CDR2 FQNEAQ. CDR3 length: 14 amino acids. The DNA for the CDR3 is TGTGCCAGCAGCTTTGGGACTGCATCGGGGACCCAGTACTTC. Protein: CASSFGTASGTQYF.

The chain is built from TRBV19 and TRBJ1-2; D may be TRBD1 (5 bases). The V end lost 3 bases, the J end lost 7 bases, and 18 bases lay between the germline ends. CDR1 and CDR2 from the germline V gene are LNHDA and SQIVND (reference sequence). The CDR3 is 15 amino acids. CDR3 region: CASSIGARGLAGYTF. CDR3 DNA sequence: TGTGCCAGTAGTATCGGGGCCCGGGGCCTGGCTGGCTACACCTTC.

Only one count was recorded for this clone. The rearrangement links TRBV6-2 or TRBV6-3 to TRBJ1-5; tentative D call: TRBD1 (5 bases). V was cut by 2 bases and J by 3 bases, with 11 bases left in between. The CDR3 has 15 residues. CDR1 MNHEY and CDR2 SVGEGT come from the germline V gene. The CDR3 is CASSYGRALNQPQHF. CDR3 coding DNA: TGTGCCAGCAGTTACGGCAGGGCTCTCAATCAGCCCCAGCATTTT.

The chain combines TRBV7-9 with TRBJ1-1; 8 bases are shared with TRBD1. CDR1 is SEHNR and CDR2 is FQNEAQ in the germline V gene (reference sequence). CDR3 size: 11 residues. V shed 1 base, J shed 14 bases, and the junction held 3 bases outside the gene matches. The CDR3 nucleotides are TGTGCCAGCAGCTTAGGGGACAGGACATTCTTT. Its translation is CASSLGDRTFF.

Regarding this clone: The sample carries other DNA sequences with the same CDR3. This chain joins TRBV6-6 and TRBJ2-7; TRBD1 agrees at 7 bases. The CDR3 has 14 residues. Germline trimming cut 8 bases from V and 7 bases from J; bases unmatched to any gene: 14. Germline loops: CDR1 MNHNY, CDR2 SVGAGI (reference sequence). Here the CDR3 DNA reads TGTGCCAGCTCGCTTGCCCCAGACAGGGCTGAGCAGTACTTC. Its translation: CASSLAPDRAEQYF.

The chain carries TRBV19 and TRBJ1-5; D not certain. Germline V gene lookup returns CDR1 LNHDA and CDR2 SQIVND (reference sequence). This CDR3 has 13 residues. The V end was cut by 6 bases, the J end by 0 bases, with 6 bases between. The CDR3 DNA is TGTGCCAGTAGCTTAACTAGCAATCAGCCCCAGCATTTT. Its protein product is CASSLTSNQPQHF.

As for this clone: One base away lies a much larger clone, so this may be a sequencing read error. The V and J genes are TRBV3-1 (or the pseudogene TRBV3-2) and TRBJ1-6, with D maybe TRBD1 (5 bases). This CDR3 has 16 amino acids. The germline V gene has CDR1 LGHDT and CDR2 YNNKEL (reference sequence). CDR3 region: CASNQGSGPYNSPLHF. The DNA of the CDR3 is TGTGCCAGCAACCAAGGGTCAGGGCCCTATAATTCACCCCTCCACTTT.

The chain employs TRBV28 and TRBJ1-6, with TRBD1 matching 8 bases. V gave up 4 bases and J gave up 10 bases; unmatched junction bases: 3. This CDR3 region has 13 residues. Germline V gene sequence: CDR1 MDHEN, CDR2 SYDVKM. For the CDR3, the DNA is TGTGCCAGCAGTTCGCAGGGGGCCTCACCCCTCCACTTT. Translating it yields CASSSQGASPLHF.

The chain couples TRBV6-5 to TRBJ1-5, with TRBD1 matching over 7 bases. Trimming removed 8 bases from V and 2 bases from J; junction bases left unmatched: 3. Germline V CDR1 and CDR2: MNHEY, SVGAGI. This CDR3 comprises 13 residues. In DNA form, the CDR3 reads TGTGCCAGCGAGGGGGCTGGCAATCAGCCCCAGCATTTT. Residues: CASEGAGNQPQHF.

With regard to this clone: The junction departs from germline at one end; a sequencing error may be responsible. The chain recombines TRBV28 with TRBJ1-2; D may be TRBD1 (5 bases). Germline lookup yields CDR1 MDHEN and CDR2 SYDVKM. The CDR3 contains 17 residues. The CDR3 nucleotides are TGTGCTAGCAGACCCGGTTGGGGCGGGAGTCCTAACTATGGCTACACCTTC. It codes for CASRPGWGGSPNYGYTF.

The genes are TRBV25-1 and TRBJ1-2; D remains unclear. Germline loops: CDR1 MGHDK, CDR2 SYGVNS. V lost 8 bases, J lost 8 bases, and 18 bases lay in between. This CDR3 is built from 13 residues. CDR3: CASSDPRRWGYTF. The CDR3 region has the DNA TGTGCCAGCTCTGACCCCCGTCGGTGGGGCTACACCTTC.

The V call is TRBV6-5, the J call TRBJ2-1, with a tentative D call TRBD1 (6 bases). Germline V gives CDR1 MNHEY, CDR2 SVGAGI. The CDR3 sequence is 12 residues long. The ends were cut back, 7 bases at V and 10 bases at J, with 14 bases in the middle. As DNA, the CDR3 is TGTGCCAGCACCCCGGACAGAGTCGAGCAGTTCTTC. Protein sequence: CASTPDRVEQFF.

V and J are TRBV5-8 and TRBJ1-1; no clear D. V was clipped by 0 bases and J by 3 bases, with 18 bases between them. CDR1 and CDR2 from the germline V gene are SGHTS and YDEGEE. CDR3 length: 17 residues. The CDR3 nucleotides are TGTGCCAGCAGCTTGGCCAGGTTCGAAGCGGCGGACACTGAAGCTTTCTTT. Translated, it gives CASSLARFEAADTEAFF.

V gene TRBV3-1 (or the pseudogene TRBV3-2) combines with J gene TRBJ1-6; D possibly corresponds to TRBD1 (6 bases). V lost 5 bases and J lost 11, with 16 bases in between. CDR1 LGHDT and CDR2 YNNKEL come from the germline V gene (reference sequence). The CDR3 covers 14 residues. CDR3 protein: CASSTRTELAPLHF. CDR3 bases: TGTGCCAGCAGCACCCGGACAGAACTTGCACCCCTCCACTTT.

This chain uses TRBV7-2 with TRBJ2-5, with 7 bases lining up with TRBD2. Germline V gene sequence: CDR1 SGHTA, CDR2 FQGNSA. The CDR3 consists of 15 residues. V dropped 1 base and J dropped 5; count of bases not matched to a gene: 7. The CDR3 nucleotides read TGTGCCAGCAGCTTAGAACTCAGGGAGGGGGAGACCCAGTACTTC. This encodes CASSLELREGETQYF.